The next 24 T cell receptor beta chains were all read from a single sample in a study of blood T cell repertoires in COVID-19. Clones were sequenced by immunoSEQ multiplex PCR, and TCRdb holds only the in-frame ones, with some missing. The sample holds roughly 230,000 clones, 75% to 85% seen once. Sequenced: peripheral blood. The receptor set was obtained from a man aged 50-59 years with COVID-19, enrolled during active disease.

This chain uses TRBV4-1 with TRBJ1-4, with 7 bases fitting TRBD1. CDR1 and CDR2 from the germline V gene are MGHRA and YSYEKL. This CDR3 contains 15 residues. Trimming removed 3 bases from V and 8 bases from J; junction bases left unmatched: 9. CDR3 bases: TGCGCCAGCAGCCAGACCGACAGGGCGGCGGAAAAACTGTTTTTT. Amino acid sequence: CASSQTDRAAEKLFF.

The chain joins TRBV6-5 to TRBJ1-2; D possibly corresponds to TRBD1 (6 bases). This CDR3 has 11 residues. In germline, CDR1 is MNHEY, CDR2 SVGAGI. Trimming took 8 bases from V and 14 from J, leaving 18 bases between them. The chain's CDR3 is CASGNRAPLTF. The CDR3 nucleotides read TGTGCCAGCGGGAACAGGGCCCCCTTAACCTTC.

The CDR3 region has the DNA TGTGCCAGCAGGAACAGGGTTTTTGATGAGCAGTTCTTC. Its protein product is CASRNRVFDEQFF. The rearrangement uses TRBV3-1 (or the pseudogene TRBV3-2) and TRBJ2-1; weak D call: TRBD1 (6 bases). The ends were cut back, 6 bases at V and 8 bases at J, with 14 bases in the middle. This CDR3 is 13 amino acids long. Germline CDR1 LGHDT, CDR2 YNNKEL (reference sequence).

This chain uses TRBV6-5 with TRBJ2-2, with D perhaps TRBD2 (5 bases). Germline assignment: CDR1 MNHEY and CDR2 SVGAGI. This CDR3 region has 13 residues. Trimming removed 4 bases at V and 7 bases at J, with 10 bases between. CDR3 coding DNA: TGTGCCAGCAGTTTCTCGAGGGACGGGGAGCTGTTTTTT. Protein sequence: CASSFSRDGELFF.

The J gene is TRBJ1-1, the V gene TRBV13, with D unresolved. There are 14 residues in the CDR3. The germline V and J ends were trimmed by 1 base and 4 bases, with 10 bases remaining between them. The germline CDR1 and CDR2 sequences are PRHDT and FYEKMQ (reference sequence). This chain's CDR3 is CASSLVRPGTEAFF. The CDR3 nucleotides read TGTGCCAGCAGCTTAGTACGGCCAGGCACTGAAGCTTTCTTT.

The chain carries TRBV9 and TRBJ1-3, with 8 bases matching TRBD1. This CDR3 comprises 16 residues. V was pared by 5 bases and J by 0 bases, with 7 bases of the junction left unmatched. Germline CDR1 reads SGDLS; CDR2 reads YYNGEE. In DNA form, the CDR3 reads TGTGCCAGCAGTCCAAATGGACAGGGCTCTGGAAACACCATATATTTT. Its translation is CASSPNGQGSGNTIYF.

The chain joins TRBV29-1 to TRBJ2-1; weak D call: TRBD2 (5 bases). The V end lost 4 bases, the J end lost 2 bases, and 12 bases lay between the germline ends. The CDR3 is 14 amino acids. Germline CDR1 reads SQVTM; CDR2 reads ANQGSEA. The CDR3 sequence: CSVGRRRTYNEQFF. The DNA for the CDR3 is TGCAGCGTTGGGCGGAGGAGGACCTACAATGAGCAGTTCTTC.

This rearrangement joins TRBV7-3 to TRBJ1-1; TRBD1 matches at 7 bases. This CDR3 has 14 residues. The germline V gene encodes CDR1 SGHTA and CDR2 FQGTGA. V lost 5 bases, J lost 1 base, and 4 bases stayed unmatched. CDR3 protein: CASSKGQENTEAFF. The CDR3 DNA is TGTGCCAGCAGCAAAGGACAGGAGAACACTGAAGCTTTCTTT.

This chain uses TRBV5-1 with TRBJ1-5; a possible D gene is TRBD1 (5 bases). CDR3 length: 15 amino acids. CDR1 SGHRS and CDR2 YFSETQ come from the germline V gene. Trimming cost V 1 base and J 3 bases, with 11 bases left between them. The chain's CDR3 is CASSLTGDDNQPQHF. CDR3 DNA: TGCGCCAGCAGCTTGACGGGGGACGACAATCAGCCCCAGCATTTT. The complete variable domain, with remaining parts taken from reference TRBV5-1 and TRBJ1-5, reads KAGVTQTPRYLIKTRGQQVTLSCSPISGHRSVSWYQQTPGQGLQFLFEYFSETQRNKGNFPGRFSGRQFSNSRSEMNVSTLELGDSALYLCASSLTGDDNQPQHFGDGTRLSIL.

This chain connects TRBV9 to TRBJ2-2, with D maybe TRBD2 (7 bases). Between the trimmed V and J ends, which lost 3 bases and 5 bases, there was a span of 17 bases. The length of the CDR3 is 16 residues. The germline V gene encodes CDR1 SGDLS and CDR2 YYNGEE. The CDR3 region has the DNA TGTGCCAGCAGCGCCACGGGGGGCCTATATACCGGGGAGCTGTTTTTT. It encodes CASSATGGLYTGELFF.

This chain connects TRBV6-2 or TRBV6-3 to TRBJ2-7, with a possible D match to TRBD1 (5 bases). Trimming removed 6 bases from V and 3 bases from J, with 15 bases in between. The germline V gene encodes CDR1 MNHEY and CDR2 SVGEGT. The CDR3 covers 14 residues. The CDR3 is CASSTTGPVYEQYF. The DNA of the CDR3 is TGTGCCAGCAGCACCACAGGCCCGGTCTACGAGCAGTACTTC.

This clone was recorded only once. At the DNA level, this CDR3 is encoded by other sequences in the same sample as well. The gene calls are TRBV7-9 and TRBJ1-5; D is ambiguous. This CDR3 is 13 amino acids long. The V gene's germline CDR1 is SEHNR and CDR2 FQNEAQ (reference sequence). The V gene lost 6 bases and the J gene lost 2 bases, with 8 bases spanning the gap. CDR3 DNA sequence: TGTGCCAGCAGTCCCCTCGGCAATCAGCCCCAGCATTTT. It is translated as CASSPLGNQPQHF.

CDR3 nucleotide sequence: TGTGCCAGCAGTCCTCTAGGGGCTGGCGAGCAGTACTTC. Translation gives CASSPLGAGEQYF. The chain employs TRBV7-3 and TRBJ2-7; TRBD1 is a possible D gene (5 bases). The V gene's germline CDR1 is SGHTA and CDR2 FQGTGA. The CDR3 has 13 amino acids. Trimming left V 6 bases short and J 6 bases short, with 15 bases between.

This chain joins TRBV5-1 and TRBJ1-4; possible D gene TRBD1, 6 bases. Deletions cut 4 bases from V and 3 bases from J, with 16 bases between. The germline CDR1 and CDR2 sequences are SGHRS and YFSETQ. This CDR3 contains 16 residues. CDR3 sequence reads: CASSPSGRGANEKLFF. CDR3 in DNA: TGCGCCAGCAGCCCCTCCGGCAGGGGTGCTAATGAAAAACTGTTTTTT.

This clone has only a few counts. The CDR3 here is CASSSYTGELFF. The CDR3 bases are TGTGCCAGCAGCTCCTACACCGGGGAGCTGTTTTTT. The chain combines TRBV7-3 with TRBJ2-2; D is ambiguous. The germline V gene has CDR1 SGHTA and CDR2 FQGTGA. The V and J ends lost 4 bases and 3 bases respectively, with 3 bases between them. The CDR3 runs to 12 residues.

CDR3 nucleotides: TGTGCCAGCGGGAGGCAGAAATTGAACACTGAAGCTTTCTTT. This translates into CASGRQKLNTEAFF. The rearrangement links TRBV11-2 to TRBJ1-1; D is unclear. The V gene lost 8 bases and the J gene lost 0 bases, with 13 bases spanning the gap. The CDR3 is made up of 14 amino acids. From germline, CDR1 is SGHAT and CDR2 FQNNGV.

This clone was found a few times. The CDR3 coding sequence is TGTGCCAGCCTCGCAGATAGCAATCAGCCCCAGCATTTT. Translated: CASLADSNQPQHF. The chain couples TRBV2 to TRBJ1-5; D gene ambiguous. Per the germline V gene, CDR1 is SNHLY and CDR2 is FYNNEI. Deletions cut 8 bases from V and 0 bases from J, with 8 bases between. The CDR3 has 13 residues.

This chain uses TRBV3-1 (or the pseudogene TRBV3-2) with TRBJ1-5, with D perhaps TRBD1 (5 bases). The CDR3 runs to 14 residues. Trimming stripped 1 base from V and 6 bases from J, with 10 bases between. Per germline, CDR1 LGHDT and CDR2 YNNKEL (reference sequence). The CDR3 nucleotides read TGTGCCAGCAGCCAAGCAGGGATCGGTCAGCCCCAGCATTTT. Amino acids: CASSQAGIGQPQHF.

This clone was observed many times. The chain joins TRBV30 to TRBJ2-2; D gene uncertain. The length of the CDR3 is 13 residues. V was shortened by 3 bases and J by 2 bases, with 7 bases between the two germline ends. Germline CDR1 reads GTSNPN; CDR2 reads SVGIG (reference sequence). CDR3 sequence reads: CAWRRLNTGELFF. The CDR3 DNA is TGTGCCTGGAGGAGGCTTAACACCGGGGAGCTGTTTTTT.

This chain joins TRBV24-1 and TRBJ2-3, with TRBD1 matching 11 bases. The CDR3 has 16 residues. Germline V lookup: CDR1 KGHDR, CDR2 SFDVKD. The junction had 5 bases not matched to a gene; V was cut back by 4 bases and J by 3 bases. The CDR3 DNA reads TGTGCCACCAGTGACACCGGGACAGGGGGGACAGATACGCAGTATTTT. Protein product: CATSDTGTGGTDTQYF.

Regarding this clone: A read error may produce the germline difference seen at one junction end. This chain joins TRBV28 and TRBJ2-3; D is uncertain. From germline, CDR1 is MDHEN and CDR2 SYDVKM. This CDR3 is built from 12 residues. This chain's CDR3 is CASSSFTNTQYF. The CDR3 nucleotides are TGTGCCAGCAGTTCCTTCACAAATACGCAGTATTTT.

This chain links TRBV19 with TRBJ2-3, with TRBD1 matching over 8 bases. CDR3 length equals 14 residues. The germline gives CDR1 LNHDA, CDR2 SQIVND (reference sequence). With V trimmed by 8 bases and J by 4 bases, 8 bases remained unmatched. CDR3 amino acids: CASWTGFSADTQYF. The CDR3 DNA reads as TGTGCCAGTTGGACAGGGTTCAGTGCAGATACGCAGTATTTT.

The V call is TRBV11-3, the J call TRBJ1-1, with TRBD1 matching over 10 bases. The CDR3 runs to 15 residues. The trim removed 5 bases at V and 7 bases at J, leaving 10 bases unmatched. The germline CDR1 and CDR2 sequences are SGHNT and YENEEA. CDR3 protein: CASSPRTGGAIEAFF. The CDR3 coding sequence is TGTGCCAGCAGCCCCCGGACAGGGGGAGCCATTGAAGCTTTCTTT.

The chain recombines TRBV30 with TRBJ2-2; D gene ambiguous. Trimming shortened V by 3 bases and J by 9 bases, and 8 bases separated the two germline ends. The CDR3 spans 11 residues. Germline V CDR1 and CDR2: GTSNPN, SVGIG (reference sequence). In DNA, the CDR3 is TGTGCCTGGAGCGCGACTCGGGAGCTGTTTTTT. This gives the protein CAWSATRELFF.